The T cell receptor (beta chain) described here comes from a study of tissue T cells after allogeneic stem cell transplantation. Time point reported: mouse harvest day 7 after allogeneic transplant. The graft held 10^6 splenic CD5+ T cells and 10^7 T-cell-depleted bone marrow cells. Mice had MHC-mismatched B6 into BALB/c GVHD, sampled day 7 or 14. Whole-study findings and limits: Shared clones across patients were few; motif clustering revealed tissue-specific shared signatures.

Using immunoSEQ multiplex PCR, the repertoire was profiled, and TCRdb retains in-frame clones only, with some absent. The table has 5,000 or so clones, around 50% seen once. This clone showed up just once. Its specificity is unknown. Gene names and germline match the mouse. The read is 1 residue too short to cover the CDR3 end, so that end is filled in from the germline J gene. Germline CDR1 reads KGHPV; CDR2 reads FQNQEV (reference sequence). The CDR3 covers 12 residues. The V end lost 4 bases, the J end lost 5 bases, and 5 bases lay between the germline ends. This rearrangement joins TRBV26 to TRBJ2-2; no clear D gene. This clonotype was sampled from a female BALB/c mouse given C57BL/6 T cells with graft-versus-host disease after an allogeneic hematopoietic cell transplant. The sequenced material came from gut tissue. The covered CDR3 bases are TGTGCCAGCAGTCGTTCAACCGGGCAGCTCTAC. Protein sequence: CASSRSTGQLY. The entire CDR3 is CASSRSTGQLYF. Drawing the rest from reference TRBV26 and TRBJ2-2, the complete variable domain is NSKVIQTPRYLVKGQGQKAKMRCIPEKGHPVVFWYQQNKNNEFKFLINFQNQEVLQQIDMTEKRFSAECPSNSPCSLEIQSSEAGDSALYLCASSRSTGQLYFGEGSKLTVL.